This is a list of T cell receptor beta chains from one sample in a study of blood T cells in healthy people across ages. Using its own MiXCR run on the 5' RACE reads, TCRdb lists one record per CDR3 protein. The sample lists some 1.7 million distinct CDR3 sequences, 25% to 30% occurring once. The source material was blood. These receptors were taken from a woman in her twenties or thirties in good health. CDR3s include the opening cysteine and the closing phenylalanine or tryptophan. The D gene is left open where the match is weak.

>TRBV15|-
CATSRGGQYEQYF
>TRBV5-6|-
CASNSGQEGYEQYF
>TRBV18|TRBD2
CASSPPQLAGGRPDTQYF
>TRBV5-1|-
CASSLTDKYEQYF
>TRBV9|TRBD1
CASSSWDREDQPQHF
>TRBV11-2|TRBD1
CASSLDGGQGNEQYF
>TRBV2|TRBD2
CASRETSGGAGETQYF
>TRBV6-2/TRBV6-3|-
CASSYPRTFPNYGYTF
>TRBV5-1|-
CASRLDQGEVQYF
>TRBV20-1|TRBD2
CSARGASGSYEQYF
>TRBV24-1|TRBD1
CATSEPARTGGAFF
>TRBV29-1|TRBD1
CSVAQGYTGELFF
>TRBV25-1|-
CASSYGPYNEQYF
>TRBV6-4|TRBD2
CASSAGLADTDTQYF
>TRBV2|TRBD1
CASSGGWTGENEQFF
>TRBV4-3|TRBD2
CASSQVGGSANEQFF
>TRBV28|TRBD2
CASSLAGGRNDEQFF
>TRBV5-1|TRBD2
CATRLAGRADTQYF
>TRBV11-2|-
CASRDPSGRNYEQYF
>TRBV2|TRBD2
CATRDYPTGELFF
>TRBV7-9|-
CASRSQGSDKNIQYF
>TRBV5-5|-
CASSLVWGLLNTEAFF
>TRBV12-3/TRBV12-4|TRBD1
CASSLQGVATEAFF
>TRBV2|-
CASSERGWETQFF
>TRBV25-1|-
CASSDSPMGETQYF
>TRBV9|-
CASSVLGSNTEAFF
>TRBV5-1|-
CASQLVVTDTQYF
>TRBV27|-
CASSWGSGTDTQYF
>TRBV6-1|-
CASGTGIGNQPQHF
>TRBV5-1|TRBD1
CASSLGQGDFYEQYF
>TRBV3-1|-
CASSQELVHYSGANVLTF
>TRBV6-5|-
CASSYSRVYGYTF
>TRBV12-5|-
CASGLSLRRGLSRTTNEKLFF
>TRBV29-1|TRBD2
CSVEDSLAGWYF
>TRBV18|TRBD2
CASSPAGREGRYEQYF
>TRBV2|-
CASSEGLVSDTQYF
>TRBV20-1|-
CSAVRRRGEQYF
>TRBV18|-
CASSPGAGDGLGEQYF
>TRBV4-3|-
CASSQDSGVNEQFF
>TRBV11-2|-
CASSLRQPTGELFF
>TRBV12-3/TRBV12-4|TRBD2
CASSRLAGGGNEQFF
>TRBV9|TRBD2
CASSLGRVAGVYNEQFF
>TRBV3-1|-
CASSQEWARTRGTQYF
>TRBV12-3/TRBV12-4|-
CASSLQGGEETQYF
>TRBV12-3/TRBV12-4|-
CASQQGTLSTAQYF
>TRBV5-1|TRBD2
CASSLQTSRETQYF
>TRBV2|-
CASSVRWTYEQYF
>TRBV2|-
CASSEGPWGGSGNTIYF
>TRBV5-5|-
CASSSWTGTLTDTQYF
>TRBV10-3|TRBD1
CAISESGTDNQPQHF
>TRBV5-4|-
CASSLGGAPYGYTF
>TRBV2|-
CARIGAGLTFF
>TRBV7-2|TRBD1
CASRLQGLGEKLFF
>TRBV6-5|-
CASSSGSPISSNQPQHF
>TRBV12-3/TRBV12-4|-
CASKPRRESDTQYF
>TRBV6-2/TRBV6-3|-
CASTYHNEQFF
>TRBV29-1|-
CSVGSTNEQFF